This TCR beta chain derives from a study of shared clonotypes between healthy human individuals. Profiling relied on immunoSEQ multiplex PCR, and the TCRdb table lists in-frame clones only, not all of them. The sample carries 950,000 to 1,100,000 clones, roughly 80% recorded once. The CDR3 covers 15 residues. The V gene end was trimmed by 4 bases and the J gene end by 3 bases; junction bases not matched to a gene: 6. Looked up from germline, CDR1 is SGHNT and CDR2 is YYREEE (reference sequence). Sequenced sample: memory CD4+ T cells sorted from blood. Documented subset: CD45RA-negative fraction. The clonotype was recovered from a man aged 18 to 29 in good health. This chain links TRBV5-4 with TRBJ2-2, with TRBD1 matching over 7 bases. In nucleotides, the CDR3 is TGTGCCAGCAGCCGCACCGACAGGGACACCGGGGAGCTGTTTTTT. It specifies CASSRTDRDTGELFF.